Listed here are 15 T cell receptor beta chains from one sample, sequenced in a study of T-cell memory formation after mild COVID-19. TCRdb processed the 5' RACE reads anew with MiXCR; each CDR3 protein has one entry. Of under 250,000 distinct CDR3 sequences detected, 10% appear once; the ten largest clones hold approximately 3%. The sample was PBMCs or a T cell subset sorted from them (not recorded which). The origin of the receptors is a young man who had mild COVID-19 (a few samples of this study predate the infection). Cell type and time point are not known.

This clonotype turned up a few times. The rearrangement uses TRBV27 and TRBJ1-5, with D perhaps TRBD1 (5 bases). Between the trimmed V and J ends, which lost 5 bases and 6 bases, there was a span of 14 bases. Germline CDR1 and CDR2: MNHEY and SMNVEV (reference sequence). The CDR3 runs to 14 residues. This chain's CDR3 is CASSQRTSRQPQHF. CDR3 sequence (DNA): TGTGCCAGCAGTCAGAGGACAAGTCGTCAGCCCCAGCATTTT.

This clonotype was detected a few times. At one end, the junction sequence differs from germline, possibly due to a read error. CDR3 in DNA: TGTGCCAGCGGCTTGACGGTGGATACGCAGTATTTT. As protein: CASGLTVDTQYF. The rearrangement joins TRBV7-2 to TRBJ2-3; D is ambiguous. Germline V gives CDR1 SGHTA, CDR2 FQGNSA. This CDR3 comprises 12 residues.

The J gene is TRBJ2-1, the V gene TRBV7-2; TRBD1 agrees at 7 bases. The CDR3 loop spans 15 amino acids. Unmatched junction bases numbered 8, after V lost 5 bases and J lost 4 bases. Per the germline V gene, CDR1 is SGHTA and CDR2 is FQGNSA. CDR3 sequence: CASSLDRTEYNEQFF. CDR3 bases: TGTGCCAGCAGCCTGGACAGGACCGAATACAATGAGCAGTTCTTC.

This clonotype has more than one count but fewer than ten. V is TRBV9 and J is TRBJ2-3, with 7 positions matching TRBD1. The V segment lost 4 bases and the J segment 4 bases; nucleotides outside the gene matches: 12. CDR1 is SGDLS, CDR2 YYNGEE, per germline. The CDR3 loop spans 16 amino acids. CDR3 sequence: CASSPSGQSRSDTQYF. The CDR3 nucleotides read TGTGCCAGCAGCCCTTCGGGACAGTCAAGATCAGATACGCAGTATTTT.

Only a few counts were recorded for this clonotype. V gene TRBV24-1 combines with J gene TRBJ2-2, with a tentative D call TRBD2 (6 bases). The germline V gene has CDR1 KGHDR and CDR2 SFDVKD. This CDR3 is built from 14 residues. Trimming cost V 4 bases and J 4 bases, with 9 bases left between them. The CDR3 spells CATSDPGSTGELFF. The DNA for the CDR3 is TGTGCCACCAGTGACCCCGGGAGCACCGGGGAGCTGTTTTTT.

The chain combines TRBV18 with TRBJ1-6; D is unresolved. The V end lost 2 bases, the J end lost 7 bases, and 9 bases lay between the germline ends. The CDR3 is 14 residues long. Germline V CDR1 and CDR2: KGHSH, LQKENI. The CDR3 DNA is TGTGCCAGCTCACCAGAGGCCATCAATTCACCCCTCCACTTT. Translation gives CASSPEAINSPLHF.

This chain uses TRBV5-1 with TRBJ2-3; 8 nucleotides align to TRBD2. V was pared by 0 bases and J by 6 bases, with 12 bases of the junction left unmatched. This CDR3 is built from 17 residues. Germline CDR1 is SGHRS and CDR2 is YFSETQ. This CDR3 reads CASSLALSGGREDTQYF. As DNA, the CDR3 is TGCGCCAGCAGCTTGGCCCTCTCGGGGGGGCGGGAGGATACGCAGTATTTT.

This clonotype has more than one count but fewer than ten. The chain recombines TRBV9 with TRBJ2-2; D perhaps matches TRBD2 (6 bases). CDR3 length equals 16 residues. CDR1 is SGDLS, CDR2 YYNGEE, per germline. V lost 0 bases and J lost 2, with 11 bases in between. As DNA, the CDR3 is TGTGCCAGCAGCGTAGACGGCGGGGCAAACACCGGGGAGCTGTTTTTT. Its protein is CASSVDGGANTGELFF. The full variable domain, rest sourced from reference TRBV9 and TRBJ2-2, is DSGVTQTPKHLITATGQRVTLRCSPRSGDLSVYWYQQSLDQGLQFLIQYYNGEERAKGNILERFSAQQFPDLHSELNLSSLELGDSALYFCASSVDGGANTGELFFGEGSRLTVL.

This clonotype was detected many times. V is TRBV12-3 or TRBV12-4 and J is TRBJ1-5; no definite D call. The V end lost 6 bases, the J end lost 6 bases, and 12 bases lay between the germline ends. CDR3 length equals 13 residues. CDR3 in DNA: TGTGCCAGCAGAGGAAGGTCGGTTCAGCCCCAGCATTTT. Translating gives CASRGRSVQPQHF.

The rearrangement uses TRBV10-1 and TRBJ1-1; maybe TRBD1 (6 bases). Germline lookup yields CDR1 WNHNN and CDR2 SYGVQD (reference sequence). V was clipped by 6 bases and J by 0 bases, with 8 bases between them. This CDR3 is built from 13 residues. The CDR3 is CASRQGLNTEAFF. The CDR3 DNA reads as TGCGCCAGCAGACAGGGACTGAACACTGAAGCTTTCTTT.

This clonotype was detected a few times. The chain joins TRBV7-3 to TRBJ2-2; a weak D match, TRBD1 (5 bases). Germline values: CDR1 SGHTA, CDR2 FQGTGA. Trimming took 5 bases from V and 6 from J, leaving 10 bases between them. The CDR3 has 13 residues. The CDR3 region has the DNA TGTGCCAGCAGCCCCCAGGGCCCCGGGGAGCTGTTTTTT. As protein: CASSPQGPGELFF. Full variable domain (remainder filled in from reference TRBV7-3 and TRBJ2-2): GAGVSQTPSNKVTEKGKYVELRCDPISGHTALYWYRQSLGQGPEFLIYFQGTGAADDSGLPNDRFFAVRPEGSVSTLKIQRTERGDSAVYLCASSPQGPGELFFGEGSRLTVL.

The rearrangement joins TRBV7-2 to TRBJ2-1, with D perhaps TRBD1 (6 bases). V gave up 4 bases and J gave up 0 bases, with 10 bases separating them. Germline lookup yields CDR1 SGHTA and CDR2 FQGNSA. This CDR3 contains 15 residues. CDR3 sequence: CASSSGHSSYNEQFF. For the CDR3, the DNA is TGTGCCAGCAGCTCGGGACACAGCTCCTACAATGAGCAGTTCTTC.

CDR3 DNA: TGTGCCAGCTCACCGCGGACGCAACAAGAGACCCAGTACTTC. It yields the protein CASSPRTQQETQYF. The chain links TRBV18 to TRBJ2-5; no clear D gene. V dropped 3 bases and J dropped 2 bases, with 10 bases sitting between them. This CDR3 contains 14 residues. Germline loops: CDR1 KGHSH, CDR2 LQKENI.

The chain combines TRBV12-3 or TRBV12-4 with TRBJ1-2; TRBD1 aligns across 7 bases. The CDR3 loop spans 16 amino acids. The ends lost 5 bases at V and 8 bases at J; junction bases unmatched: 17. The CDR3 sequence: CASSRYPTGVEGGYTF. The DNA of the CDR3 is TGTGCCAGCAGTCGATACCCCACAGGGGTCGAGGGAGGCTACACCTTC.

This clonotype was seen only a few times. The chain is built from TRBV7-9 and TRBJ1-1, with 7 bases that match TRBD1. CDR1 is SEHNR and CDR2 is FQNEAQ in the germline V gene (reference sequence). This CDR3 contains 13 residues. V dropped 0 bases and J dropped 10; count of bases not matched to a gene: 5. The CDR3 reads CASSLAIEGAAFF. The DNA of the CDR3 is TGTGCCAGCAGCTTAGCGATAGAGGGGGCAGCTTTCTTT. Full variable domain (rest looked up from reference TRBV7-9 and TRBJ1-1): DTGVSQNPRHKITKRGQNVTFRCDPISEHNRLYWYRQTLGQGPEFLTYFQNEAQLEKSRLLSDRFSAERPKGSFSTLEIQRTEQGDSAMYLCASSLAIEGAAFFGQGTRLTVV.